One and the same sample provided the 21 T cell receptor beta chains below, sequenced in a study of graft-versus-host responses after intestinal transplantation. Data came from immunoSEQ multiplex PCR; TCRdb stores just in-frame clones and leaves some out. Among 40,000 or so clones listed, 90% to 95% were seen once. The antigens of these receptors remain unknown. The sequencing here drew on unstimulated CD8+ T cells sorted from spleen or lymph node cells, taken before transplant. The receptors derive from a human donor who was the organ donor for an intestinal transplant.

The chain is built from TRBV6-5 and TRBJ2-7, with a tentative D call TRBD2 (7 bases). V dropped 6 bases and J dropped 2 bases, with 17 bases sitting between them. The germline V gene encodes CDR1 MNHEY and CDR2 SVGAGI. CDR3 length: 15 amino acids. CDR3 sequence: CASSPPGGHTYEQYF. The CDR3 nucleotides read TGTGCCAGCAGCCCCCCCGGGGGGCACACCTACGAGCAGTACTTC.

V usage is TRBV10-3 and J usage is TRBJ1-2; maybe TRBD1 (6 bases). The CDR3 extends over 15 amino acids. Trimming took off 6 bases at V and 1 base at J, with 15 bases between the two ends. Germline V gene data show CDR1 as ENHRY and CDR2 as SYGVKD. The CDR3 nucleotides read TGTGCCATCAGGTCGACGGACAGTCTTAACTATGGCTACACCTTC. This codes for CAIRSTDSLNYGYTF.

The CDR3 DNA is TGTGCCAGCAGTGAAGTTTTGAGCGGGGGGGCCCGAAGCACAGATACGCAGTATTTT. Translated, it gives CASSEVLSGGARSTDTQYF. V and J are TRBV6-1 and TRBJ2-3, with 10 bases matching TRBD2. The ends lost 1 base at V and 0 bases at J; junction bases unmatched: 10. There are 19 residues in the CDR3. Germline V gene lookup returns CDR1 MNHNS and CDR2 SASEGT.

The V call is TRBV6-1, the J call TRBJ2-7; 10 bases align to TRBD2. In germline, CDR1 is MNHNS, CDR2 SASEGT. The junction had 9 bases not matched to a gene; V was cut back by 6 bases and J by 4 bases. The CDR3 runs 15 residues. The CDR3 sequence is CASRALSGGPYEQYF. The CDR3 DNA reads as TGTGCCAGCAGGGCACTTAGCGGGGGGCCTTACGAGCAGTACTTC.

V is TRBV4-2 and J is TRBJ2-5, with a possible D match to TRBD2 (6 bases). Germline values: CDR1 LGHNA, CDR2 YNFKEQ. With 3 bases removed from V and 1 base from J, the gap between germline ends came to 12 bases. The CDR3 covers 15 residues. The DNA of the CDR3 is TGTGCCAGCAGCCATAACCGGGAGTCCCAAGAGACCCAGTACTTC. Protein: CASSHNRESQETQYF.

This sequence joins TRBV4-2 and TRBJ1-2, with TRBD1 as a possible D gene (6 bases). Germline V lookup: CDR1 LGHNA, CDR2 YNFKEQ. This CDR3 has 15 residues. Trimming removed 3 bases from V and 0 bases from J, with 11 bases in between. CDR3 nucleotides: TGTGCCAGCAGCCAGGACAGTCCAGCTAACTATGGCTACACCTTC. The encoded protein is CASSQDSPANYGYTF.

The chain uses TRBV5-6 and TRBJ2-7; D gene uncertain. There are 13 residues in the CDR3. From germline, CDR1 is SGHDT and CDR2 YYEEEE. V was shortened by 1 base and J by 0 bases, with 5 bases between the two germline ends. DNA of the CDR3: TGTGCCAGCAGCTTGCCCAGCTCCTACGAGCAGTACTTC. Amino acid sequence: CASSLPSSYEQYF.

This clone was picked up a small number of times. The chain recombines TRBV6-1 with TRBJ1-3; possibly TRBD1 for D (5 bases). The germline CDR1 and CDR2 sequences are MNHNS and SASEGT. The V and J ends lost 3 bases and 1 base respectively, with 16 bases between them. The CDR3 spans 17 residues. CDR3 loop: CASSDGAGELSGNTIYF. The CDR3 DNA reads TGTGCCAGCAGTGACGGGGCGGGAGAGCTATCTGGAAACACCATATATTTT.

The chain combines TRBV30 with TRBJ2-1; 10 bases fit TRBD2. Losses at the gene ends were 0 bases for V and 9 bases for J; bases not matched to a gene: 5. Germline V gene lookup returns CDR1 GTSNPN and CDR2 SVGIG (reference sequence). This CDR3 comprises 14 residues. CDR3 amino acids: CAWSVLLAGVEQFF. Here the CDR3 DNA reads TGTGCCTGGAGTGTACTTCTAGCGGGGGTTGAGCAGTTCTTC.

The V call is TRBV7-9, the J call TRBJ2-3, with TRBD1 identical over 7 bases. The CDR3 length is 16 residues. The V segment lost 5 bases and the J segment 4 bases; nucleotides outside the gene matches: 12. Germline V gene data show CDR1 as SEHNR and CDR2 as FQNEAQ (reference sequence). DNA for the CDR3: TGTGCCAGCAGCCCACCCACAGGGGTAGATGCAGATACGCAGTATTTT. Translating it yields CASSPPTGVDADTQYF.

The rearrangement uses TRBV7-2 and TRBJ2-7; either TRBD1 or TRBD2 may fit D (5 bases each). Germline-derived CDR1 and CDR2 are SGHTA and FQGNSA. V lost 3 bases to trimming and J lost 2 bases, with 20 bases between them. The CDR3 is 17 amino acids. CDR3 coding DNA: TGTGCCAGCAGCTTCTTCGGTGGGGGAACACCGACCTACGAGCAGTACTTC. This encodes CASSFFGGGTPTYEQYF.

This clone was counted a few times. The chain links TRBV19 to TRBJ1-1; D not resolved. V dropped 7 bases and J dropped 1 base, with 4 bases sitting between them. The CDR3 has 11 residues. Germline V gives CDR1 LNHDA, CDR2 SQIVND (reference sequence). CDR3 amino acids: CASKWNTEAFF. The CDR3 DNA reads as TGTGCCAGTAAGTGGAACACTGAAGCTTTCTTT.

The chain uses TRBV7-2 and TRBJ1-5; TRBD1 aligns across 8 bases. This CDR3 is built from 15 residues. CDR1 is SGHTA and CDR2 is FQGNSA in the germline V gene. V dropped 1 base and J dropped 6; count of bases not matched to a gene: 5. The CDR3: CASSLDRTGTQPQHF. CDR3 bases: TGTGCCAGCAGCTTAGACAGGACAGGGACTCAGCCCCAGCATTTT.

V usage is TRBV19 and J usage is TRBJ1-1, with D unclear. The germline V gene encodes CDR1 LNHDA and CDR2 SQIVND (reference sequence). This CDR3 is 11 amino acids long. Trimming removed 4 bases from V and 8 bases from J, with 8 bases in between. In DNA form, the CDR3 reads TGTGCCAGTAGTAGGGCCCTCGAAGCTTTCTTT. It specifies CASSRALEAFF.

The chain joins TRBV27 to TRBJ2-2; TRBD2 might be the D (5 bases). This CDR3 has 14 amino acids. CDR1 and CDR2 from the germline V gene are MNHEY and SMNVEV (reference sequence). V was clipped by 5 bases and J by 3 bases, with 10 bases between them. The CDR3 region is CASSPDLDTGELFF. The CDR3 nucleotides read TGTGCCAGCAGTCCGGACTTAGACACCGGGGAGCTGTTTTTT.

The V gene is TRBV10-2, the J gene TRBJ1-2; 7 bases agree with TRBD1. The V segment lost 8 bases and the J segment 0 bases; nucleotides outside the gene matches: 9. The CDR3 is made up of 15 amino acids. Per germline, CDR1 WSHSY and CDR2 SAAADI. The CDR3, as DNA: TGCGCCAGCTTTTCCCTGGACAGGCCTAACTATGGCTACACCTTC. Its protein is CASFSLDRPNYGYTF.

The V call is TRBV13, the J call TRBJ2-5; the D is unclear. The ends were cut back, 4 bases at V and 5 bases at J, with 11 bases in the middle. The CDR3 is 13 residues long. From germline, CDR1 is PRHDT and CDR2 FYEKMQ (reference sequence). CDR3 region: CASSYRSPETQYF. DNA of the CDR3: TGTGCCAGCAGCTACCGCAGTCCCGAGACCCAGTACTTC.

CDR3 in DNA: TGTGCCACCAGCAGGGGGGACAGGAGCCACTATGGCTACACCTTC. It encodes CATSRGDRSHYGYTF. The V gene is TRBV15, the J gene TRBJ1-2; 8 positions agree with TRBD1. Germline V gene data show CDR1 as LNHNV and CDR2 as YYDKDF (reference sequence). The ends lost 3 bases at V and 3 bases at J; junction bases unmatched: 6. This CDR3 contains 15 residues.

V is TRBV5-4 and J is TRBJ1-1, with a weak D call TRBD1 (5 bases). Per the germline V gene, CDR1 is SGHNT and CDR2 is YYREEE (reference sequence). Trimming shortened V by 4 bases and J by 0 bases, and 10 bases separated the two germline ends. This CDR3 comprises 14 residues. CDR3 amino acids: CASSPDSLNTEAFF. Here the CDR3 DNA reads TGTGCCAGCAGCCCCGACAGTCTGAACACTGAAGCTTTCTTT. The full variable domain, completed using reference TRBV5-4 and TRBJ1-1, is ETGVTQSPTHLIKTRGQQVTLRCSSQSGHNTVSWYQQALGQGPQFIFQYYREEENGRGNFPPRFSGLQFPNYSSELNVNALELDDSALYLCASSPDSLNTEAFFGQGTRLTVV.

This clone occurred a few times. This chain connects TRBV7-9 to TRBJ1-1; a possible D gene is TRBD1 (5 bases). Per the germline V gene, CDR1 is SEHNR and CDR2 is FQNEAQ (reference sequence). The CDR3 sequence is 14 residues long. V lost 7 bases and J 5 bases, leaving 17 bases between the germline ends. In DNA, the CDR3 is TGTGCCAGCACATACCAGGGAAGGCTAACTGAAGCTTTCTTT. It encodes CASTYQGRLTEAFF. The full variable domain, its missing parts supplied by reference TRBV7-9 and TRBJ1-1, is DTGVSQNPRHKITKRGQNVTFRCDPISEHNRLYWYRQTLGQGPEFLTYFQNEAQLEKSRLLSDRFSAERPKGSFSTLEIQRTEQGDSAMYLCASTYQGRLTEAFFGQGTRLTVV.

The chain joins TRBV7-2 to TRBJ1-1; D call uncertain. The CDR3 has 16 amino acids. Trimming stripped 2 bases from V and 0 bases from J, with 13 bases between. The germline V gene has CDR1 SGHTA and CDR2 FQGNSA. CDR3 region: CASSLWGPLMNTEAFF. As DNA, the CDR3 is TGTGCCAGCAGCTTATGGGGTCCTTTAATGAACACTGAAGCTTTCTTT. Filled out from reference TRBV7-2 and TRBJ1-1, the complete variable domain reads GAGVSQSPSNKVTEKGKDVELRCDPISGHTALYWYRQSLGQGLEFLIYFQGNSAPDKSGLPSDRFSAERTGGSVSTLTIQRTQQEDSAVYLCASSLWGPLMNTEAFFGQGTRLTVV.